Below, 9 T cell receptor beta chains from the same sample are listed, as sequenced in a study of T-cell memory formation after mild COVID-19. From the 5' RACE reads, TCRdb called clonotypes with MiXCR, one entry per CDR3 protein. The sample yields fewer than 250,000 distinct CDR3 sequences, roughly 27% seen once. The material sequenced was PBMCs or a T cell subset sorted from them (not recorded which). These receptor sequences come from an adult woman who had mild COVID-19 (a few samples of this study predate the infection). Cell type and time point are not known.

The rearrangement uses TRBV3-1 and TRBJ1-5, with a weak D call TRBD1 (5 bases). Germline CDR1 LGHDT, CDR2 YNNKEL (reference sequence). The V and J ends lost 0 bases and 11 bases respectively, with 14 bases between them. The CDR3 length is 14 residues. The CDR3: CASSQDLSGGAQHF. The CDR3 bases are TGTGCCAGCAGCCAAGATTTATCCGGGGGGGCCCAGCATTTT.

The chain recombines TRBV20-1 with TRBJ2-7; D is tentatively TRBD1 or TRBD2 (5 bases each). Per the germline V gene, CDR1 is DFQATT and CDR2 is SNEGSKA (reference sequence). V lost 0 bases and J lost 4, with 13 bases in between. The CDR3 length is 14 residues. CDR3 DNA sequence: TGCAGTGCTAGAGACGACCTTGGGGGTTACGAGCAGTACTTC. This encodes CSARDDLGGYEQYF.

DNA for the CDR3: TGTGCCAGCAGCAGAGGCGCCGCCTCCTACGAGCAGTACTTC. Protein sequence: CASSRGAASYEQYF. This chain uses TRBV3-1 with TRBJ2-7; D is uncertain. Germline values: CDR1 LGHDT, CDR2 YNNKEL (reference sequence). The CDR3 length is 14 residues. V was shortened by 5 bases and J by 0 bases, with 11 bases between the two germline ends.

Here the CDR3 reads CASSKASCGAYEQYF. DNA of the CDR3: TGTGCCAGCAGCAAGGCATCCTGTGGTGCCTACGAGCAGTACTTC. J is TRBJ2-7 and V is TRBV21-1; the DNA was not compared with TRBD1, the D call given in the table. TRBV21-1 is tagged as a pseudogene. The CDR3 runs 15 residues.

The chain combines TRBV5-1 with TRBJ2-2; D tentatively reads TRBD1 or TRBD2 (5 bases each). Germline V gene data show CDR1 as SGHRS and CDR2 as YFSETQ. CDR3 length equals 14 residues. V shed 5 bases and J shed 2 bases, with 10 bases lying between them. CDR3: CASSPGLNTGELFF. DNA of the CDR3: TGCGCCAGCAGTCCGGGGCTAAACACCGGGGAGCTGTTTTTT.

This chain uses TRBV5-1 with TRBJ2-3; 8 bases line up with TRBD2. The CDR3 runs 16 residues. Germline CDR1 is SGHRS and CDR2 is YFSETQ. The junction had 10 bases not matched to a gene; V was cut back by 4 bases and J by 3 bases. CDR3 in DNA: TGCGCCAGCAGCCCCCAAGGCGGGGGGCTGACAGATACGCAGTATTTT. It encodes CASSPQGGGLTDTQYF.

The rearrangement joins TRBV6-5 to TRBJ1-6, with no clear D. The germline CDR1 and CDR2 sequences are MNHEY and SVGAGI. The CDR3 loop spans 18 amino acids. Trimming stripped 1 base from V and 3 bases from J, with 16 bases between. The CDR3 nucleotides are TGTGCCAGCAGTTACTTGAATGGTGGGGTTATCTATAATTCACCCCTCCACTTT. It codes for CASSYLNGGVIYNSPLHF.

V gene TRBV7-9 combines with J gene TRBJ1-3; TRBD1 might be the D (6 bases). The CDR3 is 14 residues long. Germline assignment: CDR1 SEHNR and CDR2 FQNEAQ (reference sequence). V lost 5 bases to trimming and J lost 7 bases, with 15 bases between them. The CDR3 region is CASSPKKGGNTIYF. As DNA, the CDR3 is TGTGCCAGCAGCCCAAAAAAGGGGGGCAACACCATATATTTT.

The rearrangement links TRBV5-1 to TRBJ2-7, with 8 positions matching TRBD1. Germline V gene lookup returns CDR1 SGHRS and CDR2 YFSETQ. Trimming cost V 4 bases and J 3 bases; bases outside gene matches: 6. The CDR3 has 14 residues. The CDR3 DNA reads as TGCGCCAGCAGCATGGGACAGGCCCTCTACGAGCAGTACTTC. Protein product: CASSMGQALYEQYF. Looking up the rest from reference TRBV5-1 and TRBJ2-7 gives the full variable domain: KAGVTQTPRYLIKTRGQQVTLSCSPISGHRSVSWYQQTPGQGLQFLFEYFSETQRNKGNFPGRFSGRQFSNSRSEMNVSTLELGDSALYLCASSMGQALYEQYFGPGTRLTVT.